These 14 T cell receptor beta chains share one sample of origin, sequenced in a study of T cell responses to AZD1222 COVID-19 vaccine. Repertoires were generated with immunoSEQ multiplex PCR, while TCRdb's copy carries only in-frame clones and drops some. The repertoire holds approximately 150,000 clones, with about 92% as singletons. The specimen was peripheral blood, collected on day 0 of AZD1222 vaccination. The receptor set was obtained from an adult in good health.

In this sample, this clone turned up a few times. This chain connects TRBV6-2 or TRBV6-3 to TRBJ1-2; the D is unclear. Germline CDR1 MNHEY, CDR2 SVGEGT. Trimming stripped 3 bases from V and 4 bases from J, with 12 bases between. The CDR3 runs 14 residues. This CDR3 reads CASSYGGSGYGYTF. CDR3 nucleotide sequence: TGTGCCAGCAGTTATGGCGGCTCGGGCTATGGCTACACCTTC.

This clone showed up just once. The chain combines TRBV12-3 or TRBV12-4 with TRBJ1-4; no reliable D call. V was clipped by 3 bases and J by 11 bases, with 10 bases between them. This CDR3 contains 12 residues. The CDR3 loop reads CASSLVYFKLFF. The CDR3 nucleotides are TGTGCCAGCAGTTTGGTGTATTTCAAACTGTTTTTT.

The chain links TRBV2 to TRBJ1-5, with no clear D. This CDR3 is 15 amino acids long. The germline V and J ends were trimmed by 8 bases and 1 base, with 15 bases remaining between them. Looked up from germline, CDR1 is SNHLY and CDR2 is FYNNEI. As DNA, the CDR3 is TGTGCCAGCGCCCGGGAGGGCACAAGCAATCAGCCCCAGCATTTT. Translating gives CASAREGTSNQPQHF.

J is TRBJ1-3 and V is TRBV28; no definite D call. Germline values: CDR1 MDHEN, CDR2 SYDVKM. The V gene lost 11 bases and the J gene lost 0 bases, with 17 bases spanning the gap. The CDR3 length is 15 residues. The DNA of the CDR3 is TGTGCCTGCACCACCGTATGGGACTCTGGAAACACCATATATTTT. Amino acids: CACTTVWDSGNTIYF.

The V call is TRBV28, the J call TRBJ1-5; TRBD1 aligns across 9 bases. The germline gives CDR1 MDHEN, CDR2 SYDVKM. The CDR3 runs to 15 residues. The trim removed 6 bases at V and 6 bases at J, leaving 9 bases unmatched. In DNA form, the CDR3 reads TGTGCCAGCAGACCTACAGGGGGCCGGGGTCAGCCCCAGCATTTT. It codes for CASRPTGGRGQPQHF.

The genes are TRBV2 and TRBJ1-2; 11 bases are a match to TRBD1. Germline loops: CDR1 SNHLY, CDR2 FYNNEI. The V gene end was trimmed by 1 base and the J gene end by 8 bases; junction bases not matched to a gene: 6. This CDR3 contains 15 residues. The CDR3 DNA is TGTGCCAGCAGTGAAGTGGACAGGGGGCGGAGGGGCTACACCTTC. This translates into CASSEVDRGRRGYTF.

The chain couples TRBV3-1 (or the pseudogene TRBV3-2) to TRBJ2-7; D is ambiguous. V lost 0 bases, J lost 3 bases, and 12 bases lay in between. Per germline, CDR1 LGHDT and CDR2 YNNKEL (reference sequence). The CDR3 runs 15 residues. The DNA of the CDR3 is TGTGCCAGCAGCCAAGATTCGTCTAGTTTCTACGAGCAGTACTTC. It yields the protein CASSQDSSSFYEQYF.

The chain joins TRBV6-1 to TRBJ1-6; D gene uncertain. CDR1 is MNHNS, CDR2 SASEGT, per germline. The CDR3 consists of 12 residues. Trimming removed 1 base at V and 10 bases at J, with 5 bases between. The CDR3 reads CASSEEASPLHF. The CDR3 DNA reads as TGTGCCAGCAGTGAAGAGGCGTCACCCCTCCACTTT.

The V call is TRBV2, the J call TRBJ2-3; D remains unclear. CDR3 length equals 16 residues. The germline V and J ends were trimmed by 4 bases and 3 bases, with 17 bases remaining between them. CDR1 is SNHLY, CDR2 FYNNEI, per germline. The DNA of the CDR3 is TGTGCCAGCAGTGCGTTTGTGTTGGATACTACAGATACGCAGTATTTT. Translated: CASSAFVLDTTDTQYF.

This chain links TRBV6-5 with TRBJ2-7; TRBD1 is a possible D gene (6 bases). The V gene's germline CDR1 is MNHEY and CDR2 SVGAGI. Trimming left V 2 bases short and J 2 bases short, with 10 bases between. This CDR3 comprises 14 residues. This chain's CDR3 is CASSYGRGAYEQYF. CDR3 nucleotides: TGTGCCAGCAGTTACGGCAGGGGTGCCTACGAGCAGTACTTC.

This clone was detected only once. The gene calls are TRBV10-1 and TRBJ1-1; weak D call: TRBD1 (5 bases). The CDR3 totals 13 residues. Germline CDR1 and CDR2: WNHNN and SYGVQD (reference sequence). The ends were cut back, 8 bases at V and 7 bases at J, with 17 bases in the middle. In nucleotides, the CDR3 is TGCGCCAGCCTCGCCCCGGGACCCTATGAAGCTTTCTTT. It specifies CASLAPGPYEAFF.

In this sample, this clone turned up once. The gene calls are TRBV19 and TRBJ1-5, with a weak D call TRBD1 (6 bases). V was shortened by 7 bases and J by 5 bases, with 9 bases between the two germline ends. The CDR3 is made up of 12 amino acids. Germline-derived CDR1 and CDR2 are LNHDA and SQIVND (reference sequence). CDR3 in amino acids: CASKGGDQPQHF. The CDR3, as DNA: TGTGCCAGTAAGGGGGGGGATCAGCCCCAGCATTTT.

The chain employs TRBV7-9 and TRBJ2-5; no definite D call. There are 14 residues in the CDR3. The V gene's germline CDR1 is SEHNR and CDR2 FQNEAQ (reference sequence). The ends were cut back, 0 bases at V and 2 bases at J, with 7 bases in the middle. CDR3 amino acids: CASSLANLQETQYF. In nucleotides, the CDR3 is TGTGCCAGCAGCTTAGCCAACTTACAAGAGACCCAGTACTTC.

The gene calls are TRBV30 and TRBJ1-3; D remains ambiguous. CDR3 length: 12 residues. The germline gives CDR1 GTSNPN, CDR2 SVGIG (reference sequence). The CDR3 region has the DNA TGTGGCATTCTGGGCTCTGGAAACACCATATATTTT. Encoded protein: CGILGSGNTIYF.